This T cell receptor beta chain was found in a study of blood T cell repertoires in COVID-19. The overall study: Donors in the United States, Italy and Spain gave samples during acute or convalescent COVID-19. T cells, B-cell-depleted T cells, or PBMCs provided the cDNA or gDNA that served as material.

The CDR3 has 15 residues. Trimming removed 9 bases at V and 7 bases at J, with 19 bases between. CDR1 and CDR2 (germline): SNHLY, FYNNEI. This clone was seen a few times. Source study methods: Amplification of reference gene primers provided the estimated nucleated cell counts. Profiling relied on immunoSEQ multiplex PCR, and the TCRdb table lists in-frame clones only, not all of them. Clonal size and the V and J genes are those of that table, whereas D and trimming came from the DNA. The sample lists approximately 260,000 clones, roughly 83% occurring once. The clonotype originates from an elderly woman with acute or convalescent COVID-19. Sequencing was done on a sample of peripheral blood. The V and J genes are TRBV2 and TRBJ1-6; tentatively, D is TRBD1 (5 bases). CDR3 DNA sequence: TGTGCCAGTATAGGCCAGGACACCGCCAATTCACCCCTCCACTTT. Its translation is CASIGQDTANSPLHF. Full variable domain (missing parts from reference TRBV2 and TRBJ1-6): EPEVTQTPSHQVTQMGQEVILRCVPISNHLYFYWYRQILGQKVEFLVSFYNNEISEKSEIFDDQFSVERPDGSNFTLKIRSTKLEDSAMYFCASIGQDTANSPLHFGNGTRLTVT.